Each of the 25 T cell receptor beta chains below was sequenced from the same sample in a study of T cells in tuberculosis. Produced via immunoSEQ multiplex PCR; TCRdb's table is partial and in-frame only. The table has under 45,000 clones, 93% seen once. The sample taken for sequencing was PBMCs. These receptors were obtained from a donor aged 10-29 years with latent tuberculosis or without tuberculosis infection.

The chain combines TRBV9 with TRBJ2-3; a possible D gene is TRBD2 (7 bases). This CDR3 is 13 amino acids long. Germline V lookup: CDR1 SGDLS, CDR2 YYNGEE. V shed 0 bases and J shed 6 bases, with 8 bases lying between them. The CDR3 region is CASSVEGGDTQYF. In DNA form, the CDR3 reads TGTGCCAGCAGCGTAGAGGGGGGGGATACGCAGTATTTT.

The gene calls are TRBV4-1 and TRBJ1-2; 8 bases align to TRBD1. This CDR3 has 15 amino acids. With V trimmed by 3 bases and J by 2 bases, 5 bases remained unmatched. From germline, CDR1 is MGHRA and CDR2 YSYEKL. The CDR3 DNA is TGCGCCAGCAGCCAGCTGGACAGGGCAAACTATGGCTACACCTTC. Amino acids: CASSQLDRANYGYTF.

This chain joins TRBV4-2 and TRBJ2-1; TRBD2 agrees at 8 bases. CDR1 and CDR2 from the germline V gene are LGHNA and YNFKEQ. The V and J ends lost 1 base and 8 bases, in that order; junction bases with no gene match: 10. This CDR3 comprises 16 residues. CDR3 coding DNA: TGTGCCAGCAGCCAAGGGGTGGAGCGGGGGTCATATGAGCAGTTCTTC. Protein product: CASSQGVERGSYEQFF.

V usage is TRBV6-5 and J usage is TRBJ1-2; 7 bases are shared with TRBD1. The germline gives CDR1 MNHEY, CDR2 SVGAGI. The CDR3 totals 15 residues. V dropped 5 bases and J dropped 2; count of bases not matched to a gene: 8. CDR3 in amino acids: CASSTLTTGNYGYTF. The CDR3 bases are TGTGCCAGCAGTACCCTTACGACAGGGAACTATGGCTACACCTTC.

The rearrangement uses TRBV7-9 and TRBJ2-7; D uncertain. Trimming removed 5 bases from V and 0 bases from J, with 14 bases in between. The germline CDR1 and CDR2 sequences are SEHNR and FQNEAQ (reference sequence). The CDR3 length is 15 residues. The CDR3 DNA reads TGTGCCAGCAGCCTACCCTTGACACCCTCCTACGAGCAGTACTTC. It codes for CASSLPLTPSYEQYF.

In its sample, this clone was seen once. The CDR3 sequence is CASSSGRRPYNEQFF. The CDR3 DNA reads as TGTGCCAGCAGTTCTGGCAGGCGACCTTACAATGAGCAGTTCTTC. This chain uses TRBV27 with TRBJ2-1, with D hard to call. The length of the CDR3 is 15 residues. The germline V and J ends were trimmed by 4 bases and 4 bases, with 14 bases remaining between them. The germline V gene has CDR1 MNHEY and CDR2 SMNVEV (reference sequence).

The chain joins TRBV9 to TRBJ2-3; 11 bases align to TRBD2. The J segment lost 1 base and the V segment lost 4 bases, leaving 5 bases of the junction unmatched. The CDR3 sequence is 16 residues long. CDR1 and CDR2 from the germline V gene are SGDLS and YYNGEE. CDR3 amino acids: CASSSTSGGRTDTQYF. In nucleotides, the CDR3 is TGTGCCAGCAGCAGTACTAGCGGGGGACGCACAGATACGCAGTATTTT. The whole variable domain, remainder taken from reference TRBV9 and TRBJ2-3, is DSGVTQTPKHLITATGQRVTLRCSPRSGDLSVYWYQQSLDQGLQFLIQYYNGEERAKGNILERFSAQQFPDLHSELNLSSLELGDSALYFCASSSTSGGRTDTQYFGPGTRLTVL.

V is TRBV11-3 and J is TRBJ1-2; tentatively, D is TRBD1 (6 bases). V was clipped by 6 bases and J by 13 bases, with 21 bases between them. The CDR3 contains 13 residues. Germline V gene lookup returns CDR1 SGHNT and CDR2 YENEEA. In nucleotides, the CDR3 is TGTGCCAGCAGTCCAGGACAGAGCGCCCTACCCACCTTC. Translated: CASSPGQSALPTF.

The chain is built from TRBV4-3 and TRBJ2-1; 11 positions match TRBD2. V lost 4 bases, J lost 7 bases, and 9 bases stayed unmatched. This CDR3 region has 16 residues. Per the germline V gene, CDR1 is LGHNA and CDR2 is YSLEER. CDR3 sequence: CASSPTLAGAGNEQFF. The CDR3, as DNA: TGCGCCAGCAGCCCTACACTAGCGGGGGCGGGGAATGAGCAGTTCTTC.

The chain links TRBV5-1 to TRBJ2-2, with D unresolved. Between the trimmed V and J ends, which lost 0 bases and 1 base, there was a span of 10 bases. Germline V gene data show CDR1 as SGHRS and CDR2 as YFSETQ. The CDR3 extends over 16 amino acids. CDR3: CASSLVATGNTGELFF. In DNA form, the CDR3 reads TGCGCCAGCAGCTTGGTCGCGACGGGGAACACCGGGGAGCTGTTTTTT. The complete variable domain, with remaining parts taken from reference TRBV5-1 and TRBJ2-2, reads KAGVTQTPRYLIKTRGQQVTLSCSPISGHRSVSWYQQTPGQGLQFLFEYFSETQRNKGNFPGRFSGRQFSNSRSEMNVSTLELGDSALYLCASSLVATGNTGELFFGEGSRLTVL.

The gene calls are TRBV29-1 and TRBJ1-2; D not resolved. Between the trimmed V and J ends, which lost 4 bases and 5 bases, there was a span of 5 bases. Germline CDR1 and CDR2: SQVTM and ANQGSEA. The length of the CDR3 is 10 residues. This chain's CDR3 is CSVGEYGYTF. The CDR3 DNA is TGCAGCGTTGGGGAGTATGGCTACACCTTC. Based on the CDR3 plus reference TRBV29-1 and TRBJ1-2, the full variable domain is SAVISQKPSRDICQRGTSLTIQCQVDSQVTMMFWYRQQPGQSLTLIATANQGSEATYESGFVIDKFPISRPNLTFSTLTVSNMSPEDSSIYLCSVGEYGYTFGSGTRLTVV.

The chain is built from TRBV4-3 and TRBJ2-1; 12 nucleotides align to TRBD2. The CDR3 covers 16 residues. Losses at the gene ends were 0 bases for V and 8 bases for J; bases not matched to a gene: 5. The germline V gene has CDR1 LGHNA and CDR2 YSLEER. This chain's CDR3 is CASSQDLTSGGDEQFF. For the CDR3, the DNA is TGCGCCAGCAGCCAAGATTTGACTAGCGGGGGCGATGAGCAGTTCTTC.

The gene calls are TRBV10-2 and TRBJ1-2; the D is unclear. Trimming removed 4 bases from V and 1 base from J, with 10 bases in between. Germline CDR1 is WSHSY and CDR2 is SAAADI. The CDR3 contains 14 residues. CDR3 region: CASSVSVLNYGYTF. CDR3 nucleotide sequence: TGCGCCAGCAGTGTGTCAGTACTTAACTATGGCTACACCTTC.

The gene calls are TRBV9 and TRBJ2-2, with 9 bases identical to TRBD2. From germline, CDR1 is SGDLS and CDR2 YYNGEE. Trimming at V came to 0 bases and at J to 7 bases, leaving 10 bases not matched to a gene. CDR3 length equals 17 residues. The CDR3 reads CASSVGTSGWSGGELFF. The CDR3 nucleotides read TGTGCCAGCAGCGTAGGAACTAGCGGGTGGAGTGGCGGGGAGCTGTTTTTT. Together with reference TRBV9 and TRBJ2-2, the CDR3 gives the full variable domain: DSGVTQTPKHLITATGQRVTLRCSPRSGDLSVYWYQQSLDQGLQFLIQYYNGEERAKGNILERFSAQQFPDLHSELNLSSLELGDSALYFCASSVGTSGWSGGELFFGEGSRLTVL.

The chain couples TRBV19 to TRBJ1-2; D might be TRBD1 (6 bases). Germline V gives CDR1 LNHDA, CDR2 SQIVND (reference sequence). This CDR3 has 16 residues. V lost 5 bases, J lost 3 bases, and 19 bases lay in between. DNA for the CDR3: TGTGCCAGTAGTCCGCTTCCCAGGGGCCCCCACTATGGCTACACCTTC. Amino acid sequence: CASSPLPRGPHYGYTF.

This clone showed up just once. This chain links TRBV7-3 with TRBJ2-1; weak D call: TRBD1 (6 bases). Trimming shortened V by 1 base and J by 8 bases, and 12 bases separated the two germline ends. CDR3 size: 14 residues. Germline lookup yields CDR1 SGHTA and CDR2 FQGTGA. CDR3 sequence (DNA): TGTGCCAGCAGCTTAAGAGACAGGAACTATGAGCAGTTCTTC. It codes for CASSLRDRNYEQFF.

This chain joins TRBV14 and TRBJ2-2; the D is unclear. Germline V gives CDR1 SGHDN, CDR2 FVKESK. The length of the CDR3 is 14 residues. The ends were cut back, 0 bases at V and 6 bases at J, with 8 bases in the middle. The CDR3 spells CASSQDSLPGELFF. The CDR3 nucleotides read TGTGCCAGCAGCCAAGACAGTTTACCCGGGGAGCTGTTTTTT.

The chain is built from TRBV29-1 and TRBJ2-6; 11 bases are shared with TRBD1. The trim removed 7 bases at V and 1 base at J, leaving 3 bases unmatched. This CDR3 contains 15 residues. Germline lookup yields CDR1 SQVTM and CDR2 ANQGSEA. The DNA of the CDR3 is TGCAGCGCCGGGACAGGGGGATCTGGGGCCAACGTCCTGACTTTC. It codes for CSAGTGGSGANVLTF. Looking up the rest from reference TRBV29-1 and TRBJ2-6 gives the full variable domain: SAVISQKPSRDICQRGTSLTIQCQVDSQVTMMFWYRQQPGQSLTLIATANQGSEATYESGFVIDKFPISRPNLTFSTLTVSNMSPEDSSIYLCSAGTGGSGANVLTFGAGSRLTVL.

This clone was seen just once. V and J are TRBV4-1 and TRBJ1-2; 9 nucleotides align to TRBD1. The CDR3 spans 16 residues. The J segment lost 4 bases and the V segment lost 5 bases, leaving 11 bases of the junction unmatched. CDR1 and CDR2 from the germline V gene are MGHRA and YSYEKL. DNA of the CDR3: TGCGCCAGCAGCGGCGGACAGGGGAAGGGGAGCTATGGCTACACCTTC. This codes for CASSGGQGKGSYGYTF.

V gene TRBV25-1 combines with J gene TRBJ1-2; 8 bases fit TRBD1. V was pared by 3 bases and J by 5 bases, with 5 bases of the junction left unmatched. The CDR3 contains 14 residues. CDR1 and CDR2 (germline): MGHDK, SYGVNS. The chain's CDR3 is CASSDGQGEYGYTF. As DNA, the CDR3 is TGTGCCAGCAGTGACGGACAGGGCGAGTATGGCTACACCTTC.

The CDR3 nucleotides are TGTGCCAGCAGTGAATTGGGACAGGGGGCGCCACATAGTGGCTACACCTTC. Its translation: CASSELGQGAPHSGYTF. The V and J genes are TRBV25-1 and TRBJ1-2, with 12 bases identical to TRBD1. The CDR3 loop spans 17 amino acids. V lost 1 base to trimming and J lost 7 bases; unmatched junction nucleotides: 10. Germline V CDR1 and CDR2: MGHDK, SYGVNS.

The chain joins TRBV4-1 to TRBJ1-2, with a weak D call TRBD1 (6 bases). V was shortened by 4 bases and J by 1 base, with 13 bases between the two germline ends. The CDR3 extends over 15 amino acids. In germline, CDR1 is MGHRA, CDR2 YSYEKL. The CDR3 reads CASSRGTTDNYGYTF. The DNA for the CDR3 is TGCGCCAGCAGCCGAGGGACAACCGATAACTATGGCTACACCTTC.

The CDR3: CASVRGVNYGYTF. CDR3 sequence (DNA): TGTGCCAGCGTAAGAGGAGTGAACTATGGCTACACCTTC. The genes are TRBV2 and TRBJ1-2; D gene uncertain. Trimming pared 8 bases from V and 2 bases from J, leaving 12 bases between. The germline CDR1 and CDR2 sequences are SNHLY and FYNNEI. The CDR3 spans 13 residues.

V and J are TRBV5-4 and TRBJ2-2; tentative D call: TRBD2 (5 bases). V was pared by 2 bases and J by 2 bases, with 10 bases between. The CDR3 consists of 15 residues. CDR1 is SGHNT and CDR2 is YYREEE in the germline V gene (reference sequence). The CDR3 coding sequence is TGTGCCAGCAGCTTAAGCGGACGAAACACCGGGGAGCTGTTTTTT. The encoded protein is CASSLSGRNTGELFF.

The gene calls are TRBV29-1 and TRBJ2-3, with 10 nucleotides matching TRBD2. This CDR3 is built from 15 residues. Trimming took 4 bases from V and 2 from J; bases not matched to a gene: 6. Germline V CDR1 and CDR2: SQVTM, ANQGSEA. CDR3 region: CSVGLAGDSTDTQYF. DNA for the CDR3: TGCAGCGTTGGCCTAGCGGGGGATTCCACAGATACGCAGTATTTT.